Each of the 29 T cell receptor beta chains below was sequenced from the same sample in a study of blood T cell repertoires in COVID-19. The method was immunoSEQ multiplex PCR; TCRdb's version includes in-frame clones alone and lacks a portion of them. The sample gives roughly 410,000 clones, around nine tenths of which show up once; approximately 1.5% is in the top ten. Sequencing was performed on peripheral blood. These receptors were taken from a woman in her thirties or forties with COVID-19, enrolled during active disease.

The rearrangement links TRBV9 to TRBJ2-7; D not certain. There are 15 residues in the CDR3. Germline assignment: CDR1 SGDLS and CDR2 YYNGEE. Deletions cut 6 bases from V and 5 bases from J, with 21 bases between. CDR3 coding DNA: TGTGCCAGCACCCCCGGGTTGCGGCCGCTGAACGAGCAGTACTTC. Amino acids: CASTPGLRPLNEQYF.

The chain employs TRBV9 and TRBJ2-1; D is undetermined. CDR1 is SGDLS and CDR2 is YYNGEE in the germline V gene. The CDR3 covers 12 residues. V was clipped by 1 base and J by 8 bases, with 7 bases between them. The CDR3 DNA follows: TGTGCCAGCAGCGTACGCGGATATGAGCAGTTCTTC. This translates into CASSVRGYEQFF.

V and J are TRBV5-1 and TRBJ1-3, with D unclear. This CDR3 region has 17 residues. The germline CDR1 and CDR2 sequences are SGHRS and YFSETQ. V was pared by 0 bases and J by 3 bases, with 16 bases between. The CDR3 DNA reads TGCGCCAGCAGCTTGGGGAGGAGTCGTCTAGGTGGAAACACCATATATTTT. Translating it yields CASSLGRSRLGGNTIYF.

The chain uses TRBV27 and TRBJ2-5, with D possibly being TRBD2 (5 bases). This CDR3 is built from 16 residues. Between the trimmed V and J ends, which lost 3 bases and 2 bases, there was a span of 16 bases. Germline V gene sequence: CDR1 MNHEY, CDR2 SMNVEV (reference sequence). CDR3 sequence (DNA): TGTGCCAGCAGTTTGAGGGCGGGCGTACTACAAGAGACCCAGTACTTC. It translates to CASSLRAGVLQETQYF.

The rearrangement joins TRBV18 to TRBJ2-1; the match to TRBD2 covers 13 bases. The CDR3 is made up of 16 amino acids. V gave up 3 bases and J gave up 10 bases; unmatched junction bases: 9. Germline V gene data show CDR1 as KGHSH and CDR2 as LQKENI. The CDR3 protein is CASSPTSGGVSSEQFF. DNA of the CDR3: TGTGCCAGCTCACCCACTAGCGGGGGGGTTTCGAGCGAGCAGTTCTTC. Drawing the rest from reference TRBV18 and TRBJ2-1, the complete variable domain is NAGVMQNPRHLVRRRGQEARLRCSPMKGHSHVYWYRQLPEEGLKFMVYLQKENIIDESGMPKERFSAEFPKEGPSILRIQQVVRGDSAAYFCASSPTSGGVSSEQFFGPGTRLTVL.

This rearrangement joins TRBV18 to TRBJ2-7; 8 bases are a match to TRBD1. Per germline, CDR1 KGHSH and CDR2 LQKENI. The CDR3 extends over 13 amino acids. After removal of 5 bases from V and 4 bases from J, the junction contained 4 bases not matched to a gene. The CDR3 sequence: CASSSDREYEQYF. The CDR3 DNA reads TGTGCCAGCTCATCGGACAGGGAGTACGAGCAGTACTTC.

The CDR3 DNA reads as TGTGCCAGCAGCCACCGGGAGACTTCCCACTATGGCTACACCTTC. Its protein is CASSHRETSHYGYTF. This chain joins TRBV6-6 and TRBJ1-2; D remains ambiguous. V dropped 6 bases and J dropped 3 bases, with 17 bases sitting between them. The CDR3 sequence is 15 residues long. CDR1 MNHNY and CDR2 SVGAGI come from the germline V gene (reference sequence).

This clone was counted a single time. The gene calls are TRBV28 and TRBJ1-1, with D maybe TRBD1 (6 bases). V gave up 7 bases and J gave up 1 base, with 16 bases separating them. The germline CDR1 and CDR2 sequences are MDHEN and SYDVKM. The CDR3 totals 15 residues. DNA of the CDR3: TGTGCCAGCACCCCAGTGGGGGCAGGGAACACTGAAGCTTTCTTT. Protein sequence: CASTPVGAGNTEAFF.

This chain links TRBV29-1 with TRBJ2-5; tentatively, D is TRBD1 (5 bases). Germline CDR1 SQVTM, CDR2 ANQGSEA. With 4 bases removed from V and 5 bases from J, the gap between germline ends came to 11 bases. The CDR3 consists of 12 residues. The CDR3 DNA follows: TGCAGCGTTGTTCAGGGAAGGGAGACCCAGTACTTC. Its protein product is CSVVQGRETQYF.

The V gene is TRBV9, the J gene TRBJ2-5; no clear D gene. CDR1 and CDR2 (germline): SGDLS, YYNGEE. The CDR3 consists of 15 residues. V lost 0 bases to trimming and J lost 3 bases, with 12 bases between them. The CDR3 DNA is TGTGCCAGCAGCGTAGCGGAGTATGAGGAAGAGACCCAGTACTTC. It is translated as CASSVAEYEEETQYF. The full variable domain, completed using reference TRBV9 and TRBJ2-5, is DSGVTQTPKHLITATGQRVTLRCSPRSGDLSVYWYQQSLDQGLQFLIQYYNGEERAKGNILERFSAQQFPDLHSELNLSSLELGDSALYFCASSVAEYEEETQYFGPGTRLLVL.

The chain combines TRBV4-1 with TRBJ1-2, with TRBD1 identical over 7 bases. The CDR3 extends over 14 amino acids. V shed 4 bases and J 6 bases; nucleotides not matched to a gene: 8. Per germline, CDR1 MGHRA and CDR2 YSYEKL. The CDR3 spells CASSLRQGLDGYTF. For the CDR3, the DNA is TGCGCCAGCAGCCTGCGACAGGGTCTGGATGGCTACACCTTC.

This chain joins TRBV5-1 and TRBJ1-4, with D unresolved. Trimming left V 0 bases short and J 12 bases short, with 15 bases between. Germline-derived CDR1 and CDR2 are SGHRS and YFSETQ. CDR3 length equals 14 residues. DNA of the CDR3: TGCGCCAGCAGCTTGGCCGTCACTGGGAGCCAACTGTTTTTT. It yields the protein CASSLAVTGSQLFF.

Notes on this clone: Within the sample, other DNA sequences also encode this same CDR3. The chain uses TRBV11-3 and TRBJ1-3; 8 bases line up with TRBD1. The CDR3 has 15 amino acids. Germline trimming cut 5 bases from V and 2 bases from J; bases unmatched to any gene: 5. Germline V gene lookup returns CDR1 SGHNT and CDR2 YENEEA. The CDR3 reads CASSPGQGPGNTIYF. The CDR3 bases are TGTGCCAGCAGCCCCGGACAGGGACCTGGAAACACCATATATTTT.

The chain carries TRBV5-4 and TRBJ2-3, with 16 bases identical to TRBD2. Germline CDR1 is SGHNT and CDR2 is YYREEE (reference sequence). The CDR3 is made up of 18 amino acids. The V and J ends lost 4 bases and 3 bases, in that order; junction bases with no gene match: 8. CDR3 residues: CASSPGLAGGPGTDTQYF. CDR3 DNA sequence: TGTGCCAGCAGCCCGGGACTAGCGGGGGGGCCGGGAACAGATACGCAGTATTTT.

The rearrangement links TRBV7-9 to TRBJ2-3; TRBD1 aligns across 7 bases. This CDR3 has 14 residues. The ends lost 7 bases at V and 5 bases at J; junction bases unmatched: 9. Germline CDR1 and CDR2: SEHNR and FQNEAQ (reference sequence). CDR3 protein: CASIQTGTVDTQYF. The CDR3 DNA reads TGTGCCAGCATCCAGACAGGGACGGTAGATACGCAGTATTTT.

The CDR3, as DNA: TGTGCCAGCAGCTACAGGGGTTTGAGGACTGAAGCTTTCTTT. Protein: CASSYRGLRTEAFF. This sequence joins TRBV11-2 and TRBJ1-1; 7 bases map to TRBD1. J was trimmed by 5 bases and V by 4 bases; bases with no gene match: 7. This CDR3 region has 14 residues. Germline CDR1 is SGHAT and CDR2 is FQNNGV.

This clone came up a few times. The V call is TRBV10-3, the J call TRBJ1-1, with D tentatively TRBD1 (5 bases). CDR3 length: 14 residues. Germline V gives CDR1 ENHRY, CDR2 SYGVKD. Trimming left V 0 bases short and J 5 bases short, with 10 bases between. CDR3 residues: CAISESTGGTEAFF. The CDR3 DNA sequence: TGTGCCATCAGTGAGTCGACGGGGGGGACTGAAGCTTTCTTT.

The V and J genes are TRBV5-6 and TRBJ1-2; 9 bases match TRBD1. This CDR3 is built from 17 residues. The trim removed 5 bases at V and 1 base at J, leaving 12 bases unmatched. Germline V gives CDR1 SGHDT, CDR2 YYEEEE. As DNA, the CDR3 is TGTGCCAGCAGTTTTGGGACAGGGAGGTCTTATAACTATGGCTACACCTTC. It translates to CASSFGTGRSYNYGYTF.

The chain couples TRBV28 to TRBJ2-7, with TRBD1 matching 8 bases. Losses at the gene ends were 6 bases for V and 7 bases for J; bases not matched to a gene: 17. Per the germline V gene, CDR1 is MDHEN and CDR2 is SYDVKM. The CDR3 runs 16 residues. The CDR3 region has the DNA TGTGCCAGCAGCCCAGTGGACAGGGCATCAGGGCAAGAGCAGTACTTC. Protein: CASSPVDRASGQEQYF.

The CDR3 here is CASGRGNQPQHF. As DNA, the CDR3 is TGTGCCTCAGGCAGGGGCAATCAGCCCCAGCATTTT. V gene TRBV30 combines with J gene TRBJ1-5, with D possibly TRBD1 on 5 matching bases. The germline V and J ends were trimmed by 7 bases and 2 bases, with 9 bases remaining between them. The CDR3 sequence is 12 residues long. Per germline, CDR1 GTSNPN and CDR2 SVGIG (reference sequence).

This clone was seen just once. The rearrangement links TRBV13 to TRBJ2-5; the D gene is possibly TRBD1 (8 bases). The germline V gene has CDR1 PRHDT and CDR2 FYEKMQ (reference sequence). The CDR3 loop spans 18 amino acids. The V end was cut by 0 bases, the J end by 7 bases, with 24 bases between. The CDR3 nucleotides read TGTGCCAGCAGCTTAGGACAGGGGGTCGGACAGAAGCGGGGGACCCAGTACTTC. The encoded protein is CASSLGQGVGQKRGTQYF.

The chain recombines TRBV7-2 with TRBJ1-2; D perhaps matches TRBD1 (5 bases). V was cut by 5 bases and J by 2 bases, with 15 bases left in between. The CDR3 runs 15 residues. From germline, CDR1 is SGHTA and CDR2 FQGNSA. CDR3 amino acids: CASSHFETANYGYTF. CDR3 bases: TGTGCCAGCAGCCATTTTGAGACAGCGAACTATGGCTACACCTTC. Full variable domain (rest looked up from reference TRBV7-2 and TRBJ1-2): GAGVSQSPSNKVTEKGKDVELRCDPISGHTALYWYRQSLGQGLEFLIYFQGNSAPDKSGLPSDRFSAERTGGSVSTLTIQRTQQEDSAVYLCASSHFETANYGYTFGSGTRLTVV.

This clone was seen a single time. The chain is built from TRBV19 and TRBJ2-2, with no clear D. V was shortened by 6 bases and J by 6 bases, with 8 bases between the two germline ends. Germline V gene data show CDR1 as LNHDA and CDR2 as SQIVND (reference sequence). CDR3 length equals 12 residues. The CDR3 sequence is CASRLAPGELFF. The CDR3 DNA reads as TGTGCCAGTAGATTAGCTCCCGGGGAGCTGTTTTTT.

The chain carries TRBV5-6 and TRBJ1-3, with D possibly matching TRBD1 (6 bases). Germline CDR1 SGHDT, CDR2 YYEEEE. CDR3 length: 15 amino acids. Trimming took 4 bases from V and 1 from J, leaving 12 bases between them. The CDR3: CASSATTGSGNTIYF. The CDR3 region has the DNA TGTGCCAGCAGCGCGACGACAGGATCTGGAAACACCATATATTTT.

This clone has a single count. The J gene is TRBJ2-7, the V gene TRBV5-1, with TRBD1 matching over 9 bases. The CDR3 runs 15 residues. Germline-derived CDR1 and CDR2 are SGHRS and YFSETQ. V was pared by 4 bases and J by 5 bases, with 10 bases of the junction left unmatched. The DNA of the CDR3 is TGCGCCAGCAGCCACCGGCGGGGACAGGGTAACGAGCAGTACTTC. Protein sequence: CASSHRRGQGNEQYF.

This chain links TRBV29-1 with TRBJ2-7; 10 bases are shared with TRBD1. Per germline, CDR1 SQVTM and CDR2 ANQGSEA. The CDR3 is made up of 12 amino acids. Trimming cost V 6 bases and J 3 bases; bases outside gene matches: 2. CDR3 coding DNA: TGCAGCGTATGGACAGGGGGCTACGAGCAGTACTTC. Its protein product is CSVWTGGYEQYF.

V gene TRBV29-1 combines with J gene TRBJ2-1; TRBD2 matches at 8 bases. The trim removed 1 base at V and 4 bases at J, leaving 3 bases unmatched. Germline V CDR1 and CDR2: SQVTM, ANQGSEA. The CDR3 is made up of 14 amino acids. CDR3 sequence: CSVEGLARYNEQFF. CDR3 sequence (DNA): TGCAGCGTTGAAGGACTAGCGAGGTACAATGAGCAGTTCTTC.

This clone occurred once. This chain connects TRBV19 to TRBJ2-7; 10 bases are a match to TRBD1. The germline gives CDR1 LNHDA, CDR2 SQIVND (reference sequence). With V trimmed by 5 bases and J by 3 bases, 7 bases remained unmatched. The CDR3 length is 15 residues. The CDR3 DNA reads TGTGCCAGTAGTGACCCGGGACAGGGGATCTACGAGCAGTACTTC. Its translation is CASSDPGQGIYEQYF.

The V gene is TRBV27, the J gene TRBJ2-5; the match to TRBD2 covers 8 bases. Trimming cost V 7 bases and J 2 bases; bases outside gene matches: 3. The CDR3 sequence is 13 residues long. In germline, CDR1 is MNHEY, CDR2 SMNVEV (reference sequence). In DNA, the CDR3 is TGTGCCAGCAAGCTAGCGGGTCAAGAGACCCAGTACTTC. It translates to CASKLAGQETQYF.